These T cell receptor beta chains were read from a single sample in a study of blood T cells in healthy people across ages. From the 5' RACE reads, TCRdb called clonotypes with MiXCR, one entry per CDR3 protein. The sample lists 800,000 to 1,300,000 distinct CDR3 sequences, 20% to 25% occurring once. The sample also formed part of further work on T cells of mothers and their children.

The sequenced sample consisted of blood. The receptors stem from a girl aged 2-10 years in good health. Each CDR3 is given with its conserved first and last residue. Each record gives: D gene, CDR3 length, J gene, clone size, V gene, CDR3 DNA, CDR3 protein. D genes are given only for firm matches. Rows may omit the clone size; those that give it use once, few, many or a size class.

D: NA
length: 15
J: TRBJ1-1
size: few
V: TRBV4-1
DNA: TGCGCCAGCAGCCAAGGGACAGCGGGTTGGACTGAAGCTTTCTTT
CDR3: CASSQGTAGWTEAFF

D: NA
length: 14
J: TRBJ2-7
size: few
V: TRBV7-9
DNA: TGTGCCAGCAGCTTAATCGCAGGGGTGAACGAGCAGTACTTC
CDR3: CASSLIAGVNEQYF

D: NA
length: 13
J: TRBJ2-2
size: few
V: TRBV6-5
DNA: TGTGCCAGCAGGTACGAAGGCACCGGGGAGCTGTTTTTT
CDR3: CASRYEGTGELFF

D: NA
length: 16
J: TRBJ2-7
size: NA
V: TRBV28
DNA: TGTGCCAGCAGCCGCCCCCGGGTCGATCTTCCCTACGAGCAGTACTTC
CDR3: CASSRPRVDLPYEQYF

D: TRBD1
length: 15
J: TRBJ1-1
size: NA
V: TRBV5-1
DNA: TGCGCCAGCATCGATAAGACAGGGGGTAATGCTGAAGCTTTCTTT
CDR3: CASIDKTGGNAEAFF

D: NA
length: 16
J: TRBJ1-5
size: NA
V: TRBV6-2/TRBV6-3
DNA: TGTGCCAGCAGATCGCACCGGGACGACGTCGGTCAGCCCCAGCATTTT
CDR3: CASRSHRDDVGQPQHF

D: NA
length: 14
J: TRBJ1-2
size: NA
V: TRBV3-1
DNA: TGTGCCAGCGGCACAGGGATATCTAACTATGGCTACACCTTC
CDR3: CASGTGISNYGYTF

D: NA
length: 14
J: TRBJ2-7
size: NA
V: TRBV7-2
DNA: TGTGCCAGCAGCTTCCTAACGATCCCCTACGAGCAGTACTTC
CDR3: CASSFLTIPYEQYF

D: TRBD2
length: 15
J: TRBJ2-5
size: few
V: TRBV20-1
DNA: TGCAGTGCTAGAGATGGAGGTAGCGGGGGCGAGACCCAGTACTTC
CDR3: CSARDGGSGGETQYF

D: TRBD1
length: 17
J: TRBJ2-3
size: NA
V: TRBV28
DNA: TGTGCCAGCAGTTCCCGACTATGGACAGGAAACACAGATACGCAGTATTTT
CDR3: CASSSRLWTGNTDTQYF

D: TRBD1
length: 13
J: TRBJ2-7
size: few
V: TRBV7-9
DNA: TGTGCCTCCGTCGGGACAGGGTCCCACGAGCAGTACTTC
CDR3: CASVGTGSHEQYF

D: TRBD1
length: 16
J: TRBJ1-2
size: NA
V: TRBV27
DNA: TGTGCCAGCAGTAAACTTGGGACAGGGGGCGTATTTGGCTACACCTTC
CDR3: CASSKLGTGGVFGYTF

D: TRBD2
length: 16
J: TRBJ2-1
size: NA
V: TRBV24-1
DNA: TGTGCCACCAGTGACCATAGCGGGAGGGCCTACAATGAGCAGTTCTTC
CDR3: CATSDHSGRAYNEQFF

D: NA
length: 17
J: TRBJ1-1
size: NA
V: TRBV29-1
DNA: TGCAGCGTCTCAGGGCTCACCGGTGAAAAGATGAACACTGAAGCTTTCTTT
CDR3: CSVSGLTGEKMNTEAFF

D: NA
length: 19
J: TRBJ2-1
size: NA
V: TRBV24-1
DNA: TGTGCCACCAGTGATTGGGCTTCGCCTCCTGCGGGCTTCTACAATGAGCAGTTCTTC
CDR3: CATSDWASPPAGFYNEQFF

D: TRBD2
length: 17
J: TRBJ2-2
size: NA
V: TRBV12-3/TRBV12-4
DNA: TGTGCCAGCAGTTTTAAGACTAGCGGGGAGAACACCGGGGAGCTGTTTTTT
CDR3: CASSFKTSGENTGELFF

D: NA
length: 17
J: TRBJ2-3
size: few
V: TRBV5-5
DNA: TGTGCCAGCAGCCCGGGCGATCGGGGTGGAGGCACAGATACGCAGTATTTT
CDR3: CASSPGDRGGGTDTQYF

D: TRBD2
length: 15
J: TRBJ2-3
size: NA
V: TRBV7-8
DNA: TGTGCCAGCAGCTTACTAGCGGGAGCCACCCATACGCAGTATTTT
CDR3: CASSLLAGATHTQYF

D: NA
length: 12
J: TRBJ2-1
size: few
V: TRBV2
DNA: TGTGCCAGCAGGGAGACTCTAAATGAGCAGTTCTTC
CDR3: CASRETLNEQFF

D: NA
length: 12
J: TRBJ2-6
size: NA
V: TRBV5-5
DNA: TGTGCCAGCAGCTTGGGGACGGGCGTCCTGACTTTC
CDR3: CASSLGTGVLTF

D: TRBD2
length: 16
J: TRBJ2-1
size: NA
V: TRBV20-1
DNA: TGCAGTGCTAGAGATGACCTAGCGGAGAATTACAATGAGCAGTTCTTC
CDR3: CSARDDLAENYNEQFF

D: TRBD2
length: 17
J: TRBJ2-7
size: NA
V: TRBV7-2
DNA: TGTGCCAGCAGCTTAGCGCTTGCGGCTAGCGGGAGACACGAGCAGTACTTC
CDR3: CASSLALAASGRHEQYF

D: TRBD2
length: 17
J: TRBJ2-5
size: NA
V: TRBV12-3/TRBV12-4
DNA: TGTGCCAGCAGTCTTCGGCGGGGAGCGGGAGTGCAGGAGACCCAGTACTTC
CDR3: CASSLRRGAGVQETQYF

D: TRBD2
length: 12
J: TRBJ2-3
size: few
V: TRBV20-1
DNA: TGCAGTTGGGGGAGGGCCGCAGATACGCAGTATTTT
CDR3: CSWGRAADTQYF

D: TRBD2
length: 15
J: TRBJ2-1
size: NA
V: TRBV14
DNA: TGTGCCAGCAGCGGGTTACTAGCGGGAGGTTATGAGCAGTTCTTC
CDR3: CASSGLLAGGYEQFF